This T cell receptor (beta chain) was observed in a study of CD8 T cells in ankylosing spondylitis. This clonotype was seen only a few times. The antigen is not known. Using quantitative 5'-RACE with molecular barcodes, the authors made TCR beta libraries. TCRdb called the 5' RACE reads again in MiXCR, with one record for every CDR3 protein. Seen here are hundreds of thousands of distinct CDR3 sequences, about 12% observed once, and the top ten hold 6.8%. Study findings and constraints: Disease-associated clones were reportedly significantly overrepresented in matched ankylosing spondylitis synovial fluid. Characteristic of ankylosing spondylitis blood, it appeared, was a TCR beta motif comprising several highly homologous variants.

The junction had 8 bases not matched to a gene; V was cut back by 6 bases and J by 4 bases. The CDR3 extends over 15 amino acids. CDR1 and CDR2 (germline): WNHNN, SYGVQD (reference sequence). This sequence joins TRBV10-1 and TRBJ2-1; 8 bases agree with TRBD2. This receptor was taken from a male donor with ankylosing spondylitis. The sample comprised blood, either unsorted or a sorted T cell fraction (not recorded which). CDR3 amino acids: CASSRSGSEYNEQFF. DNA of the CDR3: TGCGCCAGCAGCCGGAGCGGGAGTGAGTACAATGAGCAGTTCTTC.